The source of this T cell receptor beta chain is a study of technical replicates of blood from several donors. Generated by immunoSEQ multiplex PCR, the TCRdb table keeps only in-frame clones and is missing some. The sample carries 80,000 to 100,000 clones, 90% to 97% recorded once. This CDR3 is built from 16 residues. Germline V gene sequence: CDR1 MNHEY, CDR2 SMNVEV (reference sequence). With 1 base removed from V and 3 bases from J, the gap between germline ends came to 12 bases. This clonotype originated in a human donor in good health. Sequenced: T cells isolated from PBMCs. This sequence joins TRBV27 and TRBJ1-4; weak D call: TRBD1 (6 bases). The CDR3 nucleotides read TGTGCCAGCAGTTTATATGGTCCAGGGGCTAATGAAAAACTGTTTTTT. Protein: CASSLYGPGANEKLFF.